This T cell receptor beta chain was sequenced during a study of shared clonotypes between healthy human individuals. Study in general: Per donor, three plates held CD4 naive cells, three held CD4 memory, two held CD8 naive and one held CD8 memory.

The CDR3 is 16 amino acids. Trimming removed 0 bases from V and 4 bases from J; junction bases left unmatched: 7. In germline, CDR1 is SGHRS, CDR2 YFSETQ. Study-wide points: Estimated richness values were generally larger in naive subsets than in memory subsets. Read depth was anticipated to influence clonotype sharing among donors.

Positive CCR7 selection of CD45RO-negative cells yielded the naive CD8 cells, and terminally differentiated effector memory CD45RA+ cells were excluded. This clone was detected only once. Its antigen remains unknown. Sequenced by immunoSEQ multiplex PCR; TCRdb stores in-frame clones only, minus some. The data hold some 2.1 million clones, with approximately 92% observed a single time. Material for sequencing was naive CD8+ T cells from PBMCs. The genes are TRBV5-1 and TRBJ1-2; 9 positions agree with TRBD1. The origin of this receptor is a man younger than 35 in good health. Some clones in this sample may be carry-over from other donors' samples. CDR3 loop: CASSLGPTGGVYGYTF. In DNA, the CDR3 is TGCGCCAGCAGCTTGGGCCCAACAGGGGGCGTCTATGGCTACACCTTC.